This T cell receptor (beta chain) derives from a study of T cell changes during pregnancy in multiple sclerosis. The table came from immunoSEQ multiplex PCR; TCRdb's copy has only in-frame clones and leaves some out. In the table there are around 31,000 clones, 90% to 95% of which are singletons. Trimming took 0 bases from V and 7 from J, leaving 7 bases between them. This CDR3 spans 13 amino acids. Germline V gene sequence: CDR1 MNHEY, CDR2 SVGAGI. This TCR derives from a female donor with multiple sclerosis, enrolled in a pregnancy study. The sequences come from CD4+ T cells from peripheral blood mononuclear cells, collected in the second trimester of pregnancy. The chain has TRBV6-5 and TRBJ2-1, with no clear D. CDR3 protein: CASSYSMRNEQFF. In nucleotides, the CDR3 is TGTGCCAGCAGTTACTCGATGCGTAATGAGCAGTTCTTC.